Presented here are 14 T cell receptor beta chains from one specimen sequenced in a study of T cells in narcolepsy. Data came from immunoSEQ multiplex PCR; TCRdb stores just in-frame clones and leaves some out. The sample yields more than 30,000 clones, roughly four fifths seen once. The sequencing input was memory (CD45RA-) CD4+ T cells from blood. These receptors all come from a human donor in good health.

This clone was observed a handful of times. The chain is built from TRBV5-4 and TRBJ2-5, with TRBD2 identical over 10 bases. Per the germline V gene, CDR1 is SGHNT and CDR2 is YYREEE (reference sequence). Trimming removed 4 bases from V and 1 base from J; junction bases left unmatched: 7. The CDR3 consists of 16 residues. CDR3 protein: CASSRASGGFQETQYF. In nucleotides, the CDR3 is TGTGCCAGCAGCCGCGCTAGCGGGGGATTCCAAGAGACCCAGTACTTC.

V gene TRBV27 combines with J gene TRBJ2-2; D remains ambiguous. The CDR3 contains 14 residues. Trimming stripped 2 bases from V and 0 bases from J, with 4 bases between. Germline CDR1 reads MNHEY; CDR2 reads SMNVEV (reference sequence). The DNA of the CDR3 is TGTGCCAGCAGTTTAAACTCGAACACCGGGGAGCTGTTTTTT. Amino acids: CASSLNSNTGELFF.

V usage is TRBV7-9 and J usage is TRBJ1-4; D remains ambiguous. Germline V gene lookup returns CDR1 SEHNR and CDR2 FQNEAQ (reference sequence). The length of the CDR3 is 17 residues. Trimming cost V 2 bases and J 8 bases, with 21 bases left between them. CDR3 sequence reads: CASSLTWQITRGEKLFF. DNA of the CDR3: TGTGCCAGCAGCTTAACCTGGCAGATTACTCGTGGAGAAAAACTGTTTTTT.

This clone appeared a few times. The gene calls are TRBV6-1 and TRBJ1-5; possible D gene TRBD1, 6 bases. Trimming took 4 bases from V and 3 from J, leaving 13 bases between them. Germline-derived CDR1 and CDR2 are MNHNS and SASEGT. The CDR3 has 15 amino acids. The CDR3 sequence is CASSVYRDNNQPQHF. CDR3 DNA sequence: TGTGCCAGCAGTGTCTACCGGGACAACAATCAGCCCCAGCATTTT.

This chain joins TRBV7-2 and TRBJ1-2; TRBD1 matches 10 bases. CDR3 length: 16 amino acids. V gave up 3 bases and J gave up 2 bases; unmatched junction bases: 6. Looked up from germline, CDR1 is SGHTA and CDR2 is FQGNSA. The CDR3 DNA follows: TGTGCCAGCAGCTTCCTAGGGGGACAGGGGAACTATGGCTACACCTTC. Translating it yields CASSFLGGQGNYGYTF. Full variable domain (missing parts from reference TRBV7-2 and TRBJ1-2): GAGVSQSPSNKVTEKGKDVELRCDPISGHTALYWYRQSLGQGLEFLIYFQGNSAPDKSGLPSDRFSAERTGGSVSTLTIQRTQQEDSAVYLCASSFLGGQGNYGYTFGSGTRLTVV.

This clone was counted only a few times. CDR3 in amino acids: CASSLVAGADTQYF. The CDR3 nucleotides are TGCGCCAGCAGCTTGGTGGCGGGAGCAGATACGCAGTATTTT. This sequence joins TRBV5-1 and TRBJ2-3, with 7 positions matching TRBD2. This CDR3 contains 14 residues. Losses at the gene ends were 0 bases for V and 4 bases for J; bases not matched to a gene: 2. Per the germline V gene, CDR1 is SGHRS and CDR2 is YFSETQ.

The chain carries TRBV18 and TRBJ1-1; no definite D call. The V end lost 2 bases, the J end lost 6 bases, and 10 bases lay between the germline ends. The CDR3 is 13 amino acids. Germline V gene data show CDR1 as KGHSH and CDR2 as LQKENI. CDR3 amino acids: CASSPAGPAEAFF. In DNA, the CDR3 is TGTGCCAGCTCACCAGCGGGCCCGGCTGAAGCTTTCTTT.

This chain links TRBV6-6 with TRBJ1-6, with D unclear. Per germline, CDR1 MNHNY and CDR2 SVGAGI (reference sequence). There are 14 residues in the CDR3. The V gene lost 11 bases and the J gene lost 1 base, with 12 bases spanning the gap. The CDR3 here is CAVLLGSYNSPLHF. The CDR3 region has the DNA TGTGCCGTACTGTTGGGGTCCTATAATTCACCCCTCCACTTT.

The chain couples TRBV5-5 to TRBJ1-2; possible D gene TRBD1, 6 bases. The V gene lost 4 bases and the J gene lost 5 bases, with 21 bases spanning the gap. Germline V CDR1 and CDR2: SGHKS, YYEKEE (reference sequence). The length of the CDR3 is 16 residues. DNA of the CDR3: TGTGCCAGCAGCCCACCTCTGGGCCAGGGGCTATATGGCTACACCTTC. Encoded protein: CASSPPLGQGLYGYTF.

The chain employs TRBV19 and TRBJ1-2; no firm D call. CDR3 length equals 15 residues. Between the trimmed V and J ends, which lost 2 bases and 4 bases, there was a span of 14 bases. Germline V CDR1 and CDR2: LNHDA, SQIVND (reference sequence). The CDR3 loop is CASSIKAGGTYGYTF. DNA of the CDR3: TGTGCCAGTAGTATAAAGGCGGGAGGAACCTATGGCTACACCTTC.

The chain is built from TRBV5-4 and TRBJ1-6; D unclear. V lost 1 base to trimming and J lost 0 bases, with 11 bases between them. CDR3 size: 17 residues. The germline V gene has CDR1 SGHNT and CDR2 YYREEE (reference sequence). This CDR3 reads CASSLSSASSYNSPLHF. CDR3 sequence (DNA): TGTGCCAGCAGCTTGTCGTCGGCGAGCTCCTATAATTCACCCCTCCACTTT.

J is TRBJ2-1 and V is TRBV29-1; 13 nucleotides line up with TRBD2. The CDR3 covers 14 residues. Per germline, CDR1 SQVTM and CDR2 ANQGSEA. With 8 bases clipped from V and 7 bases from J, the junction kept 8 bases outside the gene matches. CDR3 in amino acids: CSSGLAGPGNEQFF. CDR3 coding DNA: TGCAGCTCGGGACTAGCGGGACCGGGGAATGAGCAGTTCTTC.

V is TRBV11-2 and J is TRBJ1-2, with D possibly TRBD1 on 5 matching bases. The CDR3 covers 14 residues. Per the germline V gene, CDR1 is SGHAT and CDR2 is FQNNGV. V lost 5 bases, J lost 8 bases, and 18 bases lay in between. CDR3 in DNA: TGTGCCAGCAGCCCACTTGGGGCAGGTGTAGGCTACACCTTC. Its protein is CASSPLGAGVGYTF. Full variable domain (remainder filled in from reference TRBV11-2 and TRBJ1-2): EAGVAQSPRYKIIEKRQSVAFWCNPISGHATLYWYQQILGQGPKLLIQFQNNGVVDDSQLPKDRFSAERLKGVDSTLKIQPAKLEDSAVYLCASSPLGAGVGYTFGSGTRLTVV.

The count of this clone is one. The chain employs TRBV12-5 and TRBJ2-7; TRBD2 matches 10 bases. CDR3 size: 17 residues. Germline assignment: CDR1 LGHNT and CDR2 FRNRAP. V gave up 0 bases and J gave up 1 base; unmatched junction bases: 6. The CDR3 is CASGLVLAGRGSYEQYV. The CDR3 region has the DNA TGTGCTAGTGGTTTGGTACTAGCGGGGAGGGGGTCCTACGAGCAGTACGTC.